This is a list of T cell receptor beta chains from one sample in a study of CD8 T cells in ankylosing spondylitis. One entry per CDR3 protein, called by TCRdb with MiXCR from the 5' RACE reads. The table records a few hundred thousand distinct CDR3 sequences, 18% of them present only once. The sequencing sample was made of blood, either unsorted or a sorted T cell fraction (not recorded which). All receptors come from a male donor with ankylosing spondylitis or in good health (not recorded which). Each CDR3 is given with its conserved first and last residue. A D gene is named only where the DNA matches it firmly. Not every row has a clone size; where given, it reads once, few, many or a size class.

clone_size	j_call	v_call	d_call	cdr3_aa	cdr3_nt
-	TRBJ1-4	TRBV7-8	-	CASSAEESATNEKLFF	TGTGCCAGCAGCGCTGAGGAGTCTGCAACTAATGAAAAACTGTTTTTT
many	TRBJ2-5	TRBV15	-	CEPPARGGETQYF	TGTGAACCACCAGCCAGAGGAGGGGAGACCCAGTACTTC
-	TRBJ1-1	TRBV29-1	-	CSVSGGRGASEAFF	TGCAGCGTTTCGGGTGGGAGAGGTGCAAGTGAAGCTTTCTTT
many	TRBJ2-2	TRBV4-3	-	CASSLGSGDTGELFF	TGCGCCAGCAGCCTAGGTTCGGGGGACACCGGGGAGCTGTTTTTT
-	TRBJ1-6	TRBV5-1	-	CASSLDARESSYNSPLHF	TGCGCCAGCAGCTTGGATGCTCGGGAGTCGAGCTATAATTCACCCCTCCACTTT
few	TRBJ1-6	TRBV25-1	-	CASSELLAGNSPLHF	TGTGCCAGCAGTGAATTGCTTGCTGGAAATTCACCCCTCCACTTT
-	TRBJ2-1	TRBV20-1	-	CSASGGPEQFF	TGCAGTGCTAGTGGGGGGCCCGAGCAGTTCTTC
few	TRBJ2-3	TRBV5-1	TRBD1	CASSPTTGADTQYF	TGCGCCAGCAGTCCCACTACAGGGGCAGATACGCAGTATTTT
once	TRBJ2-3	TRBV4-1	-	CASSQEATGVSTDTQYF	TGCGCCAGCAGCCAAGAGGCGACGGGAGTTAGCACAGATACGCAGTATTTT
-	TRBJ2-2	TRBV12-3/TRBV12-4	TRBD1	CASRDSNTGELFF	TGTGCCAGCCGGGACAGCAACACCGGGGAGCTGTTTTTT
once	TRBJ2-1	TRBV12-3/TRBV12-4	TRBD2	CASSLVGLADSSYNEQFF	TGTGCCAGCAGTTTAGTAGGACTAGCGGATAGCTCCTACAATGAGCAGTTCTTC
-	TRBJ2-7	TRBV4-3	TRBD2	CASSQGVAGVVDYEQYF	TGCGCCAGCAGCCAAGGGGTAGCGGGAGTGGTAGACTACGAGCAGTACTTC
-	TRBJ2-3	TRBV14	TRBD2	CASSLGREGLSTDTQYF	TGTGCCAGCAGCCTTGGGCGGGAGGGCCTTAGCACAGATACGCAGTATTTT
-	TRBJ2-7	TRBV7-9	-	CASNSGITHEQYF	TGTGCCAGCAACTCCGGGATCACCCACGAGCAGTACTTC
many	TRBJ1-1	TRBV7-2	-	CASSLGGWNTEAFF	TGTGCCAGCAGCTTAGGGGGGTGGAACACTGAAGCTTTCTTT
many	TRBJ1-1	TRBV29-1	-	CSVEMNTEAFF	TGCAGCGTTGAAATGAACACTGAAGCTTTCTTT
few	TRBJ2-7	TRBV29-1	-	CSVGRAGDSYEQYF	TGCAGCGTCGGGCGGGCAGGCGATTCCTACGAGCAGTACTTC
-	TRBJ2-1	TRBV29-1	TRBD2	CSVVLAGPYNEQFF	TGCAGCGTCGTTCTAGCGGGACCCTACAATGAGCAGTTCTTC
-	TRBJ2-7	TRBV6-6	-	CASISRTGLSYEQYF	TGTGCCAGCATAAGTCGGACGGGTCTCTCCTACGAGCAGTACTTC
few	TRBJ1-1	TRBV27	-	CASSFSLNTEAFF	TGTGCCAGCAGTTTTTCTCTGAACACTGAAGCTTTCTTT
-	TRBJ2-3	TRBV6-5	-	CASSYEDPRTDTQYF	TGTGCCAGCAGTTACGAAGACCCACGCACAGATACGCAGTATTTT
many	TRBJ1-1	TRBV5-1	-	CASSLDAPPEAFF	TGCGCCAGCAGCTTGGACGCCCCTCCTGAAGCTTTCTTT
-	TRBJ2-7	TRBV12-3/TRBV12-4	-	CASSLLQPYEQYF	TGTGCCAGCAGTTTACTACAGCCCTACGAGCAGTACTTC
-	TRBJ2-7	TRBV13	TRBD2	CASSSGTSGDYEQYF	TGTGCCAGCAGCTCTGGGACTAGCGGAGATTACGAGCAGTACTTC
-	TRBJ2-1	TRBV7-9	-	CASSLAGAGEKYNEQFF	TGTGCCAGCAGCTTAGCGGGGGCAGGGGAGAAGTACAATGAGCAGTTCTTC
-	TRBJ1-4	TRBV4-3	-	CASSQDSQGLNEKLFF	TGCGCCAGCAGCCAAGATAGTCAGGGCCTGAATGAAAAACTGTTTTTT
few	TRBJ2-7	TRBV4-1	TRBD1	CASSWGQGNNEQYF	TGCGCCAGCAGCTGGGGACAGGGGAACAACGAGCAGTACTTC
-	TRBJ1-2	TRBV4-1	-	CASSHTPRGGYTF	TGCGCCAGCAGCCATACACCGCGCGGTGGCTACACCTTC
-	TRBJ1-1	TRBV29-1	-	CSVEVEGDTEAFF	TGCAGCGTTGAGGTCGAGGGTGACACTGAAGCTTTCTTT
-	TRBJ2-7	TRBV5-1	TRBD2	CASSTAAGGDEQYF	TGCGCCAGCAGCACGGCTGCGGGAGGGGACGAGCAGTACTTC
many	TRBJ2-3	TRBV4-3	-	CASSQDRAGTARGTDTQYF	TGCGCCAGCAGCCAAGATCGAGCGGGGACAGCGAGGGGCACAGATACGCAGTATTTT
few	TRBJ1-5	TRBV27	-	CASSQFTDQPQHF	TGTGCCAGCAGTCAATTTACTGATCAGCCCCAGCATTTT
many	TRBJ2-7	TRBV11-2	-	CASSLGSVYEQYF	TGTGCCAGCAGCTTAGGATCCGTCTACGAGCAGTACTTC
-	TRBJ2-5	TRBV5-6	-	CASSLSIRRGVKETQYF	TGTGCCAGCAGCTTGTCTATTCGAAGGGGGGTTAAAGAGACCCAGTACTTC
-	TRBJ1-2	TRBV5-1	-	CASSLSNGYTF	TGCGCCAGCAGCTTGTCCAATGGCTACACCTTC
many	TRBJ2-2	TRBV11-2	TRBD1	CASSLQGAMSTGELFF	TGTGCCAGCAGCTTACAGGGGGCGATGTCCACCGGGGAGCTGTTTTTT
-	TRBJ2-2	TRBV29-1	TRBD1	CSVSGRGSETGELFF	TGCAGCGTTTCAGGCAGGGGGTCTGAAACCGGGGAGCTGTTTTTT
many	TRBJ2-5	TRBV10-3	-	CAARTEQETQYF	TGTGCCGCCAGGACAGAGCAAGAGACCCAGTACTTC
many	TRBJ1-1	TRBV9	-	CASSIAGSHHEAFF	TGTGCCAGCAGCATAGCAGGGAGTCACCATGAAGCTTTCTTT
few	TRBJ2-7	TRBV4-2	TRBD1	CASSQEGTGAPSYEQYF	TGTGCCAGCAGCCAAGAAGGGACAGGTGCTCCCTCCTACGAGCAGTACTTC
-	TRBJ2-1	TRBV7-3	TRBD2	CASSLPAGASGDNEQFF	TGTGCCAGCAGCTTACCGGCCGGGGCTAGCGGAGACAATGAGCAGTTCTTC
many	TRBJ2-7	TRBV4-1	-	CASSQEGQAYEQYF	TGCGCCAGCAGCCAAGAAGGCCAGGCCTACGAGCAGTACTTC
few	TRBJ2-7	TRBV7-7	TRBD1	CASSFYRGTYEQYF	TGTGCTAGCAGCTTCTACAGGGGGACCTACGAGCAGTACTTC
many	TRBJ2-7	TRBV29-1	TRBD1	CSVELGQGFHEQYF	TGCAGCGTTGAATTGGGACAGGGTTTCCACGAGCAGTACTTC
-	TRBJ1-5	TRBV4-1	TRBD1	CASSQDGTADNQPQHF	TGCGCCAGCAGCCAAGACGGGACAGCGGATAATCAGCCCCAGCATTTT
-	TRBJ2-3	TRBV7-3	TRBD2	CASSQTSPDTQYF	TGTGCCAGCAGCCAGACTAGCCCAGATACGCAGTATTTT
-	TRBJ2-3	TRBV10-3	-	CAISESGPATDTQYF	TGTGCCATCAGTGAGTCCGGTCCAGCCACAGATACGCAGTATTTT
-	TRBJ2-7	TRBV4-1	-	CASSQDQGEPTYEQYF	TGCGCCAGCAGCCAAGATCAAGGCGAACCAACCTACGAGCAGTACTTC
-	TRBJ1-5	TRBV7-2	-	CASSPHQPQHF	TGTGCCAGCAGCCCTCATCAGCCCCAGCATTTT
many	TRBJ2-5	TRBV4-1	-	CASSQDLGLQETQYF	TGCGCCAGCAGCCAAGATCTAGGACTACAAGAGACCCAGTACTTC
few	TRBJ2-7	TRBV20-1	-	CSARVEGWYEQYF	TGCAGTGCTAGAGTCGAGGGTTGGTACGAGCAGTACTTC
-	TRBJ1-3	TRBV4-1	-	CASSQVWDGTGDTIYF	TGCGCCAGCAGCCAAGTGTGGGACGGGACCGGGGACACCATATATTTT
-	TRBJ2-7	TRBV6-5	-	CASSYRLDSLAYEQYF	TGTGCCAGCAGTTACCGATTGGACAGCTTAGCCTACGAGCAGTACTTC